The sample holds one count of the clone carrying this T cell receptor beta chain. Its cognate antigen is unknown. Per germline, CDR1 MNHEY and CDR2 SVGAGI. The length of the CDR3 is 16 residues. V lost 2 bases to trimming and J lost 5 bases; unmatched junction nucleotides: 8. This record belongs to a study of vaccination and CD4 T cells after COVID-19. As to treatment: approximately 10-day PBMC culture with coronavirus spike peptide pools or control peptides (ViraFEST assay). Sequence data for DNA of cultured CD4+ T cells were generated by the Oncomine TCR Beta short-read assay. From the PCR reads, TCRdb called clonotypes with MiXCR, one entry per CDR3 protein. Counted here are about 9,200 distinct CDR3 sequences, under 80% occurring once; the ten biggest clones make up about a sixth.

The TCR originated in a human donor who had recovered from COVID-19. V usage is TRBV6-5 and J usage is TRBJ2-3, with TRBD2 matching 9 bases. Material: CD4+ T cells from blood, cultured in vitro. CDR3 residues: CASSYTAGGTEDTQYF. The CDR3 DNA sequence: TGTGCCAGCAGTTACACTGCGGGGGGGACCGAAGATACGCAGTATTTT.